This TCR beta chain emerged from a study of graft-versus-host responses after intestinal transplantation. Worth noting for this clone: The target antigen is unknown.

V lost 2 bases, J lost 5 bases, and 15 bases lay in between. This CDR3 spans 15 amino acids. Germline V CDR1 and CDR2: SGHVS, FNYEAQ. Here immunoSEQ multiplex PCR was the method, and the copy in TCRdb shows in-frame clones only, minus some. The sample records 100,000 to 120,000 clones, around 93% being singletons. The specimen was unstimulated CD8+ T cells sorted from spleen or lymph node cells, collected before intestinal transplant. This clonotype was sampled from a human donor who received an intestinal transplant. This chain links TRBV7-6 with TRBJ1-1; the D is unclear. CDR3 sequence (DNA): TGTGCCAGCAGCTTAAAAGGGTTTGGAAAAACTGAAGCTTTCTTT. Its protein product is CASSLKGFGKTEAFF.